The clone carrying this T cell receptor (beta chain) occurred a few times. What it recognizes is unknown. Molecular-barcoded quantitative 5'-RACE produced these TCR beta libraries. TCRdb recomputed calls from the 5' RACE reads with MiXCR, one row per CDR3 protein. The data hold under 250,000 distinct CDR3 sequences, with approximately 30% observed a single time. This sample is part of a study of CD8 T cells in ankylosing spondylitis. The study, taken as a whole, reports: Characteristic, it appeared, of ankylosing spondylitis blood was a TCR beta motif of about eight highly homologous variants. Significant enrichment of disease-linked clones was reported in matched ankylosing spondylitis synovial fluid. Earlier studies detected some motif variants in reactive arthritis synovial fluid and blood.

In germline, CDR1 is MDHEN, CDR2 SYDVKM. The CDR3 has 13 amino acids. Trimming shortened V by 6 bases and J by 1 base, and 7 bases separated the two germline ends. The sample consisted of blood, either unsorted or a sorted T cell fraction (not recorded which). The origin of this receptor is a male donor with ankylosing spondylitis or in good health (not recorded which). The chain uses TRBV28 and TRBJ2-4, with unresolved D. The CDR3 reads CASSRVAKNIQYF. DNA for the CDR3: TGTGCCAGCAGCCGGGTGGCCAAAAACATTCAGTACTTC.